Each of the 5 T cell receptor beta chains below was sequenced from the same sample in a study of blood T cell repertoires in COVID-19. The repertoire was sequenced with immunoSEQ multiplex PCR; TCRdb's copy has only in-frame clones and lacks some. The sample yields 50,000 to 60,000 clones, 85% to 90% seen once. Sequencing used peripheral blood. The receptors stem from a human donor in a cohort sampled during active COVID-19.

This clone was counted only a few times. CDR3 coding DNA: TGTGCCAGCAGCCAGGGTACGAACACTGAAGCTTTCTTT. Translation gives CASSQGTNTEAFF. The chain links TRBV5-4 to TRBJ1-1; weak D call: TRBD1 (5 bases). V was clipped by 4 bases and J by 1 base, with 8 bases between them. CDR1 and CDR2 from the germline V gene are SGHNT and YYREEE (reference sequence). The CDR3 spans 13 residues.

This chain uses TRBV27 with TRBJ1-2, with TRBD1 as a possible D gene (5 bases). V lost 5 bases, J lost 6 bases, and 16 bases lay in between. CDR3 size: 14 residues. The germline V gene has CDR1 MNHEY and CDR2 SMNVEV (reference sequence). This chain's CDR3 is CASSPGGNFNGYTF. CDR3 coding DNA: TGTGCCAGCAGTCCGGGGGGAAATTTTAATGGCTACACCTTC.

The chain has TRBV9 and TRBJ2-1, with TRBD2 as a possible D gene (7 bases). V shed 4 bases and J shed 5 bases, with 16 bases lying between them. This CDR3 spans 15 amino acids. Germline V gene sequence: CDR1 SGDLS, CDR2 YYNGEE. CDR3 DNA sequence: TGTGCCAGCAGCCCCCGGGGGGCGACAAACAATGAGCAGTTCTTC. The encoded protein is CASSPRGATNNEQFF. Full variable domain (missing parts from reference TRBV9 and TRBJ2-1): DSGVTQTPKHLITATGQRVTLRCSPRSGDLSVYWYQQSLDQGLQFLIQYYNGEERAKGNILERFSAQQFPDLHSELNLSSLELGDSALYFCASSPRGATNNEQFFGPGTRLTVL.

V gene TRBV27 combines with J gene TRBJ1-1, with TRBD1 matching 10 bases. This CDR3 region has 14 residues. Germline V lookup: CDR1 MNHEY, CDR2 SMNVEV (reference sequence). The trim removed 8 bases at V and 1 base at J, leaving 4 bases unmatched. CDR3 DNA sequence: TGTGCCAGCCCGACAGGGGGCAGGAACACTGAAGCTTTCTTT. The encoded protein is CASPTGGRNTEAFF.

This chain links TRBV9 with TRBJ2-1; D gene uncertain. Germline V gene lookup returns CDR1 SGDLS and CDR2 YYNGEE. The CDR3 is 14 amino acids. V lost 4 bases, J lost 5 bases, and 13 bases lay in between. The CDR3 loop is CASSSSWANNEQFF. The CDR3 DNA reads TGTGCCAGCAGCAGCTCCTGGGCGAACAATGAGCAGTTCTTC.